Sequencing of this T cell receptor beta chain was carried out in a study of patients and donors after allogeneic stem cell transplantation. The table lists this clonotype with a count of one. V lost 7 bases and J lost 6, with 9 bases in between. Per the germline V gene, CDR1 is MNHEY and CDR2 is SVGAGI. CDR3 size: 11 residues. TCRdb reanalysed the RT-PCR reads using MiXCR and keeps one entry per CDR3 protein. Found here are hundreds of thousands of distinct CDR3 sequences, 38% of them singletons; the top ten hold 9.5% to 13%. This sequence joins TRBV6-5 and TRBJ1-1, with D possibly matching TRBD1 (5 bases). The sequence came from a human donor who was either an allogeneic HSCT recipient or a stem cell or donor lymphocyte infusion donor (not recorded which). It is not recorded whose cells these are; they may come from a transplant donor. The sample comprised blood, either unsorted or a sorted T cell fraction (not recorded which). The DNA of the CDR3 is TGTGCCAGCAAAAGGGGTGCTGAAGCTTTCTTT. It codes for CASKRGAEAFF.